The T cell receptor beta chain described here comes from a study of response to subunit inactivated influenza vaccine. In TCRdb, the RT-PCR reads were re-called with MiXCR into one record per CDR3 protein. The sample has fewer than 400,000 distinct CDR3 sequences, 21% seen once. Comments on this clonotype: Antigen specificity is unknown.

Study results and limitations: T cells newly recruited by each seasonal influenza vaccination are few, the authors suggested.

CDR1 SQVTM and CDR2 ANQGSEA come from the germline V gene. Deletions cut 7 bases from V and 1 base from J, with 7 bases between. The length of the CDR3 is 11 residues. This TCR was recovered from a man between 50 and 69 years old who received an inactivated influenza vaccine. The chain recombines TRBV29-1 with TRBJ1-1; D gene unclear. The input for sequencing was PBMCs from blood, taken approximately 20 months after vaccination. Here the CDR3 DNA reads TGCAGCGCCCTCTCGAACACTGAAGCTTTCTTT. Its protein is CSALSNTEAFF.